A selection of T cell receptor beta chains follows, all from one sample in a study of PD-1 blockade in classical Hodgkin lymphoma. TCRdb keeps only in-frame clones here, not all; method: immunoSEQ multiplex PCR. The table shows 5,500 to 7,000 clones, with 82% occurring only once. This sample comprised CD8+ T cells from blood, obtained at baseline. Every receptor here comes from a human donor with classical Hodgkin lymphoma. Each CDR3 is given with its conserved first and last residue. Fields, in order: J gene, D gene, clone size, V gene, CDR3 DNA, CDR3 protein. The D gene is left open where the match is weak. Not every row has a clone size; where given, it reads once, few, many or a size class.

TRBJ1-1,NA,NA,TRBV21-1,TGTGCCAGCAGCATGAGGGAAGACAGATTTGAAGCTTTCTTT,CASSMREDRFEAFF
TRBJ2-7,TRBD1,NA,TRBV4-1,TGCGCCAGCAGCCAAGGGACAGGAGTCTACGAGCAGTACTTC,CASSQGTGVYEQYF
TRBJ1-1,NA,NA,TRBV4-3,TGCGCCAGCAGCCAAGATCGGCAGTACCGAGGAACTGAAGCTTTCTTT,CASSQDRQYRGTEAFF
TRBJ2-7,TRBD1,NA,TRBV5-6,TGTGCCAGCAGCTTGGATGGGACAGGGAACCACGAGCAGTACTTC,CASSLDGTGNHEQYF
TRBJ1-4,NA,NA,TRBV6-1,TGTGCCAGCAGTGAAGGTTCGGTATTTGAGGAAAAACTGTTTTTT,CASSEGSVFEEKLFF
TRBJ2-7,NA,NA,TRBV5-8,TGTGCCAGCAGCTTGCGAGATTCCTACGAGCAGTACTTC,CASSLRDSYEQYF
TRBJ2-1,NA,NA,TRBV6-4,TGTGCCAGCAGTGACTCGAGAGGGGGGGAGCAGTTCTTC,CASSDSRGGEQFF
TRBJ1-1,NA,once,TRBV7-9,TGTGCCAGCAGACACATGCGGGGGCGCGCGGACACTGAAGCTTTCTTT,CASRHMRGRADTEAFF
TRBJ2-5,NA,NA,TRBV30,TGTGCCTGGAGTGTGGACAGTTCAGGAGAGACCCAGTACTTC,CAWSVDSSGETQYF
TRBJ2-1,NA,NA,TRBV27,TGTGCCAGCAATCCACGAAGGGGCTCCTACAATGAGCAGTTCTTC,CASNPRRGSYNEQFF
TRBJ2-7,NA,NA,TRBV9,TGTGCCAGCAGCGCCCAGGACAGTTCCGCTGAGCAGTACTTC,CASSAQDSSAEQYF
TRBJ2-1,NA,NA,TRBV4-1,TGCGCCAGCAGCCAAGATTCGGCGGCTTCCTACAATGAGCAGTTCTTC,CASSQDSAASYNEQFF
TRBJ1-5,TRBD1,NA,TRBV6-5,TGTGCCAGCAGTCCTGACAGGGGGCCCTTTCAGCCCCAGCATTTT,CASSPDRGPFQPQHF
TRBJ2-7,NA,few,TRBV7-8,TGTGCCAGCAGCCCCACAGACAGTCACGAGCAGTACTTC,CASSPTDSHEQYF
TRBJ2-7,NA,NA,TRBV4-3,TGCGCCAGCAGCCAAGGGACCGGGGGGCTTGAGCAGTACTTC,CASSQGTGGLEQYF
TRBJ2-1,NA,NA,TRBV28,TGTGCCAGCAGTTTAAGACAGACCGTTTTCAATGAGCAGTTCTTC,CASSLRQTVFNEQFF
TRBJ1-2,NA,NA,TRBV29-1,TGCAGCGTTGAAGGGCAGGGGATAGAGTATGGCTACACCTTC,CSVEGQGIEYGYTF
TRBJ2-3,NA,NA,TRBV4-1,TGCGCCAGCAGCCATCCTGGGGGGGGCGGCACAGATACGCAGTATTTT,CASSHPGGGGTDTQYF
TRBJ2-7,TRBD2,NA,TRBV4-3,TGCGCCAGCAGCCAAGGCTCTAGCGGGGGTAGCTACGAGCAGTACTTC,CASSQGSSGGSYEQYF
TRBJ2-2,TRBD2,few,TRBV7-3,TGTGCCAGCAGCCCCCCGCCGGAGCGGGGTATCACCGGGGAGCTGTTTTTT,CASSPPPERGITGELFF